The present T cell receptor (beta chain) was sequenced within a study of vaccination and CD4 T cells after COVID-19. Whole-study context: Post-COVID sampling occurred a median about 100 days after diagnosis (range 35 to 161).

Specified treatment: approximately nine-day PBMC culture with coronavirus spike peptide pools or control peptides (ViraFEST assay). With peptide pools, ViraFEST first expanded antigen-specific T cells and afterwards sequenced their TCRs. Cultured CD4+ T-cell DNA underwent Oncomine TCR Beta short-read sequencing. Genomic DNA was taken out of cultured CD4+ T cells by extraction. TCRdb itself ran the PCR reads through MiXCR, one entry per CDR3 protein. Of approximately 11,000 distinct CDR3 sequences in the sample, 44% were seen once. Study-level findings and limits: Median numbers of SARS-CoV-2-reactive clonotypes increased from roughly 19 to 38 (not a significant change).

On this clonotype: As yet, its antigen is unknown.

The receptor comes from a human donor who had recovered from COVID-19. Material for sequencing was CD4+ T cells from blood, cultured in vitro.

CDR3 in amino acids: CASSSRPGAGPEAFF. CDR3 in DNA: TGTGCCAGCAGTTCCCGACCGGGGGCCGGGCCCGAAGCTTTCTTT. This chain connects TRBV6-2 or TRBV6-3 to TRBJ1-1, with D possibly TRBD1 on 6 matching bases. The CDR3 length is 15 residues. Germline values: CDR1 MNHEY, CDR2 SVGEGT. V was cut by 4 bases and J by 8 bases, with 20 bases left in between.